These 13 T cell receptor beta chains share one sample of origin, sequenced in a study of response to subunit inactivated influenza vaccine. TCRdb re-derived calls from the RT-PCR reads in MiXCR, one entry per CDR3 protein. The sample records approximately 530,000 distinct CDR3 sequences, roughly 7.9% being singletons. The sample was PBMCs from blood, taken less than 30 months after vaccination. The receptor source for this set is a man between 50 and 75 years old who received an inactivated influenza vaccine.

There are a few counts of this clonotype. The CDR3 DNA reads TGTGCCAGCACCGGTATACAGGGATCGAACGAGCAGTACTTC. This translates into CASTGIQGSNEQYF. This chain connects TRBV2 to TRBJ2-7; D is perhaps TRBD1 (6 bases). Trimming shortened V by 7 bases and J by 5 bases, and 18 bases separated the two germline ends. Germline CDR1 and CDR2: SNHLY and FYNNEI. This CDR3 region has 14 residues.

In this sample, this clonotype turned up a few times. The chain links TRBV28 to TRBJ1-2; weak D call: TRBD1 (6 bases). The CDR3 length is 13 residues. Germline V lookup: CDR1 MDHEN, CDR2 SYDVKM. The V end lost 1 base, the J end lost 7 bases, and 10 bases lay between the germline ends. This chain's CDR3 is CASSLSGDGGYTF. CDR3 nucleotides: TGTGCCAGCAGTTTATCAGGGGACGGTGGCTACACCTTC.

In this sample, this clonotype turned up a few times. The rearrangement links TRBV27 to TRBJ2-1; 14 bases are a match to TRBD2. This CDR3 spans 19 amino acids. V trimming: 5 bases; J trimming: 4 bases; junction bases outside the gene matches: 13. Germline CDR1 is MNHEY and CDR2 is SMNVEV (reference sequence). CDR3 sequence reads: CASSPLGTSGSSGYNEQFF. In nucleotides, the CDR3 is TGTGCCAGCAGTCCATTAGGGACTAGCGGGAGCTCGGGTTACAATGAGCAGTTCTTC.

Written as DNA, the CDR3 is TGCAGTGCTCCCACACCGACAGGGTTCTACGAGCAGTACTTC. Translating it yields CSAPTPTGFYEQYF. The chain employs TRBV20-1 and TRBJ2-7; 7 bases map to TRBD1. Germline-derived CDR1 and CDR2 are DFQATT and SNEGSKA (reference sequence). Trimming took 5 bases from V and 3 from J; bases not matched to a gene: 10. The length of the CDR3 is 14 residues.

The chain carries TRBV12-3 or TRBV12-4 and TRBJ2-1; D tentatively reads TRBD1 or TRBD2 (6 bases each). Trimming pared 3 bases from V and 10 bases from J, leaving 10 bases between. The length of the CDR3 is 12 residues. CDR3: CASSFGGGEQFF. The CDR3 nucleotides are TGTGCCAGCAGTTTTGGAGGGGGGGAGCAGTTCTTC.

This clonotype was observed at least ten times. CDR3 loop: CASSRDRGKDTQYF. CDR3 bases: TGTGCCAGCAGCCGGGACAGAGGAAAAGATACGCAGTATTTT. V gene TRBV12-3 or TRBV12-4 combines with J gene TRBJ2-3, with 7 bases aligning to TRBD1. The length of the CDR3 is 14 residues. V lost 6 bases to trimming and J lost 5 bases; unmatched junction nucleotides: 8.

This clonotype showed up many times. The chain recombines TRBV3-1 with TRBJ2-7; D gene ambiguous. CDR1 is LGHDT, CDR2 YNNKEL, per germline (reference sequence). The CDR3 runs 14 residues. V was clipped by 0 bases and J by 6 bases, with 12 bases between them. This CDR3 is CASSQEGLHLEQYF. The CDR3 DNA is TGTGCCAGCAGCCAAGAGGGCCTCCACCTCGAGCAGTACTTC.

This chain uses TRBV12-3 or TRBV12-4 with TRBJ2-7; TRBD2 matches at 10 bases. The CDR3 totals 14 residues. The trim removed 3 bases at V and 7 bases at J, leaving 6 bases unmatched. The CDR3 sequence is CASSFLAGGGEQYF. Written as DNA, the CDR3 is TGTGCCAGCAGTTTTTTAGCGGGAGGAGGGGAGCAGTACTTC.

The rearrangement uses TRBV11-2 and TRBJ2-7, with D perhaps TRBD1 (7 bases). The CDR3 runs 12 residues. Germline V gene data show CDR1 as SGHAT and CDR2 as FQNNGV. V lost 4 bases and J lost 6, with 10 bases in between. The CDR3 nucleotides read TGTGCCAGCAGCTCAGGGGGGTTCGAGCAGTACTTC. Its protein product is CASSSGGFEQYF.

This sequence joins TRBV9 and TRBJ2-3; D possibly uses TRBD1 or TRBD2 (6 bases each). Germline-derived CDR1 and CDR2 are SGDLS and YYNGEE. Deletions cut 0 bases from V and 6 bases from J, with 11 bases between. This CDR3 is built from 14 residues. The CDR3, as DNA: TGTGCCAGCAGCGTAGCCGTGGGGGGCGATACGCAGTATTTT. Residues: CASSVAVGGDTQYF.

This clonotype was counted ten times or more. The V gene is TRBV5-1, the J gene TRBJ2-2; D not certain. CDR3 length: 13 residues. Germline assignment: CDR1 SGHRS and CDR2 YFSETQ. V was clipped by 4 bases and J by 6 bases, with 10 bases between them. The CDR3 here is CASSGLSPGELFF. CDR3 nucleotide sequence: TGCGCCAGCAGCGGGTTAAGTCCCGGGGAGCTGTTTTTT.

This clonotype was recorded at least ten times. V is TRBV3-1 and J is TRBJ2-1; D remains unclear. This CDR3 has 15 residues. V shed 1 base and J shed 7 bases, with 14 bases lying between them. Germline-derived CDR1 and CDR2 are LGHDT and YNNKEL (reference sequence). CDR3 amino acids: CASSQVYAWGNEQFF. The CDR3 DNA sequence: TGTGCCAGCAGCCAAGTGTACGCTTGGGGTAATGAGCAGTTCTTC.

Notes on this clonotype: One junction end does not reproduce the germline sequence, and a read error may be involved. The J gene is TRBJ2-7, the V gene TRBV7-8, with TRBD2 identical over 7 bases. Germline CDR1 reads SGHVS; CDR2 reads FQNEAQ. The CDR3 is made up of 13 amino acids. The CDR3 nucleotides are TGTGCCAGCAGATTAGGACTAGGTGGGGAGCAGTACTTC. Protein sequence: CASRLGLGGEQYF.